These 22 T cell receptor beta chains share one sample of origin, sequenced in a study of cytomegalovirus exposure and HLA in healthy donors. The primer mix had 60 Vbeta and 13 Jbeta primers. Generated by immunoSEQ multiplex PCR, the TCRdb table keeps only in-frame clones and is missing some. The sample lists 150,000 or so clones, roughly 82% occurring once. Sequenced sample: PBMCs. The receptors were gathered from a young woman in good health and CMV-seronegative.

This clone came up a few times. The gene calls are TRBV28 and TRBJ2-7, with a weak D call TRBD2 (6 bases). The V and J ends lost 4 bases and 2 bases respectively, with 21 bases between them. CDR1 is MDHEN and CDR2 is SYDVKM in the germline V gene. This CDR3 is 17 amino acids long. CDR3 nucleotide sequence: TGTGCCAGCAGTTCCACCCCTGGGACTGGGGGAACCTACGAGCAGTACTTC. The encoded protein is CASSSTPGTGGTYEQYF.

This clone has more than one count but fewer than ten. The chain joins TRBV5-4 to TRBJ2-3; 7 bases match TRBD2. V was clipped by 4 bases and J by 0 bases; unmatched bases: 17. The germline gives CDR1 SGHNT, CDR2 YYREEE (reference sequence). The CDR3 length is 19 residues. CDR3 region: CASSRGEDLWRGSTDTQYF. The CDR3 bases are TGTGCCAGCAGCCGGGGCGAGGATCTATGGCGGGGGAGCACAGATACGCAGTATTTT.

This clone was observed a single time. This chain connects TRBV2 to TRBJ2-7, with D tentatively TRBD2 (7 bases). Per the germline V gene, CDR1 is SNHLY and CDR2 is FYNNEI. Trimming took off 10 bases at V and 3 bases at J, with 13 bases between the two ends. The CDR3 loop spans 12 amino acids. CDR3: CATSRGGYEQYF. In DNA, the CDR3 is TGTGCCACCTCGAGGGGGGGCTACGAGCAGTACTTC.

This clone was seen a few times. The V gene is TRBV29-1, the J gene TRBJ1-2, with a weak D call TRBD1 (5 bases). Looked up from germline, CDR1 is SQVTM and CDR2 is ANQGSEA. V lost 6 bases, J lost 6 bases, and 11 bases lay in between. The CDR3 consists of 11 residues. CDR3 sequence (DNA): TGCAGCGTGGGGTGGGGGGATGGCTACACCTTC. Translating it yields CSVGWGDGYTF.

This clone appeared a few times. The V gene is TRBV19, the J gene TRBJ2-6; D ambiguous. Deletions cut 6 bases from V and 1 base from J, with 10 bases between. CDR1 and CDR2 (germline): LNHDA, SQIVND (reference sequence). The CDR3 sequence is 15 residues long. In DNA form, the CDR3 reads TGTGCCAGTAGCATCGGAGTTTCTGGGGCCAACGTCCTGACTTTC. The encoded protein is CASSIGVSGANVLTF.

This chain links TRBV11-2 with TRBJ1-5, with 9 bases that match TRBD1. The V segment lost 3 bases and the J segment 13 bases; nucleotides outside the gene matches: 10. CDR1 and CDR2 from the germline V gene are SGHAT and FQNNGV. There are 14 residues in the CDR3. The CDR3 nucleotides read TGTGCCAGCAGCTTCGGGACAGGGTTCTACCATCAGCATTTT. Its protein product is CASSFGTGFYHQHF.

This clone was detected only a few times. The chain is built from TRBV7-3 and TRBJ2-1, with TRBD1 matching 11 bases. V shed 3 bases and J 6 bases; nucleotides not matched to a gene: 4. The CDR3 sequence is 15 residues long. Germline CDR1 and CDR2: SGHTA and FQGTGA. CDR3 sequence: CASSFSGQGGNEQFF. Written as DNA, the CDR3 is TGTGCCAGCAGCTTTTCGGGACAGGGGGGCAATGAGCAGTTCTTC.

The CDR3 region is CASSLRSMRFSNTEAFF. The CDR3 DNA sequence: TGTGCCAGCAGCTTGAGAAGTATGCGGTTTTCGAACACTGAAGCTTTCTTT. This chain links TRBV5-4 with TRBJ1-1; D unclear. Germline lookup yields CDR1 SGHNT and CDR2 YYREEE (reference sequence). There are 17 residues in the CDR3. Trimming removed 1 base from V and 1 base from J, with 17 bases in between.

The chain is built from TRBV5-8 and TRBJ2-2; 7 nucleotides align to TRBD2. With V trimmed by 2 bases and J by 1 base, 5 bases remained unmatched. The CDR3 length is 16 residues. CDR1 and CDR2 from the germline V gene are SGHTS and YDEGEE. For the CDR3, the DNA is TGTGCCAGCAGCTTACGCGGGGGAGAGAACACCGGGGAGCTGTTTTTT. As protein: CASSLRGGENTGELFF.

V gene TRBV19 combines with J gene TRBJ1-5, with 7 bases fitting TRBD1. The CDR3 length is 15 residues. The germline CDR1 and CDR2 sequences are LNHDA and SQIVND (reference sequence). Trimming removed 4 bases from V and 5 bases from J; junction bases left unmatched: 8. The CDR3 DNA reads as TGTGCCAGTAGTAACGGACAGGAGGGACATCAGCCCCAGCATTTT. Its protein is CASSNGQEGHQPQHF.

The sample holds a few counts of this clone. The chain uses TRBV7-2 and TRBJ2-7; TRBD2 matches 8 bases. V lost 5 bases, J lost 1 base, and 7 bases stayed unmatched. The germline V gene has CDR1 SGHTA and CDR2 FQGNSA. CDR3 size: 15 residues. This CDR3 is CASSQAGGRSYEQYF. The CDR3 nucleotides read TGTGCCAGCAGCCAGGCGGGGGGCAGGTCCTACGAGCAGTACTTC.

The rearrangement uses TRBV19 and TRBJ1-5; D call uncertain. The CDR3 contains 14 residues. V was clipped by 3 bases and J by 3 bases, with 9 bases between them. Germline values: CDR1 LNHDA, CDR2 SQIVND (reference sequence). The CDR3: CASSIEASNQPQHF. CDR3 DNA: TGTGCCAGTAGTATTGAGGCGTCCAATCAGCCCCAGCATTTT.

The chain links TRBV10-3 to TRBJ2-3; 14 bases map to TRBD2. This CDR3 is built from 17 residues. The V gene end was trimmed by 4 bases and the J gene end by 0 bases; junction bases not matched to a gene: 3. Looked up from germline, CDR1 is ENHRY and CDR2 is SYGVKD. In DNA form, the CDR3 reads TGTGCCATCAGTGGACTAGCGGGAGGGGCTAGCACAGATACGCAGTATTTT. This codes for CAISGLAGGASTDTQYF.

Written as DNA, the CDR3 is TGCGCCAGCAGCCACCCGGGACTAGCGTTAAAGGGCGGGGAGCTGTTTTTT. It codes for CASSHPGLALKGGELFF. The rearrangement links TRBV4-1 to TRBJ2-2; TRBD2 matches at 10 bases. Germline CDR1 MGHRA, CDR2 YSYEKL. The ends lost 3 bases at V and 7 bases at J; junction bases unmatched: 11. This CDR3 has 17 residues.

The V gene is TRBV5-6, the J gene TRBJ2-7, with D possibly being TRBD2 (7 bases). V was trimmed by 0 bases and J by 6 bases, leaving 13 bases between them. CDR1 and CDR2 (germline): SGHDT, YYEEEE. CDR3 size: 14 residues. The CDR3 region has the DNA TGTGCCAGCAGCTTGGCCTGGGGGGGGCTCGAGCAGTACTTC. It is translated as CASSLAWGGLEQYF.

This clone was picked up one time. This chain uses TRBV27 with TRBJ2-2, with D unclear. The length of the CDR3 is 17 residues. V shed 5 bases and J shed 2 bases, with 18 bases lying between them. Germline CDR1 reads MNHEY; CDR2 reads SMNVEV (reference sequence). CDR3 sequence: CASSTPQSPSNTGELFF. CDR3 DNA sequence: TGTGCCAGCAGTACCCCCCAGTCCCCTTCAAACACCGGGGAGCTGTTTTTT.

The chain uses TRBV6-5 and TRBJ1-1, with D tentatively TRBD1 (5 bases). Trimming stripped 6 bases from V and 6 bases from J, with 11 bases between. Germline V lookup: CDR1 MNHEY, CDR2 SVGAGI. The CDR3 length is 12 residues. The CDR3 bases are TGTGCCAGCAGCCCAGGGATTCCTGAAGCTTTCTTT. Protein: CASSPGIPEAFF.

The chain has TRBV7-6 and TRBJ2-3; TRBD1 matches at 7 bases. The germline V gene encodes CDR1 SGHVS and CDR2 FNYEAQ. The CDR3 spans 14 residues. The trim removed 2 bases at V and 5 bases at J, leaving 4 bases unmatched. DNA for the CDR3: TGTGCCAGCAGCTTAAAGCACAGGGGAGATACGCAGTATTTT. Translating it yields CASSLKHRGDTQYF.

The chain combines TRBV6-6 with TRBJ2-3, with 7 bases identical to TRBD2. The V and J ends lost 7 bases and 0 bases, in that order; junction bases with no gene match: 7. This CDR3 spans 15 amino acids. CDR1 MNHNY and CDR2 SVGAGI come from the germline V gene (reference sequence). The CDR3 reads CASTPLAESTDTQYF. CDR3 sequence (DNA): TGTGCCAGCACCCCCCTAGCGGAAAGCACAGATACGCAGTATTTT.

The chain couples TRBV2 to TRBJ2-7, with 7 positions matching TRBD2. V shed 6 bases, J shed 1 base, and the junction held 3 bases outside the gene matches. Germline loops: CDR1 SNHLY, CDR2 FYNNEI. The CDR3 is 13 amino acids. Here the CDR3 reads CASRVGGSYEQYF. CDR3 DNA: TGTGCCAGCAGGGTGGGGGGGTCCTACGAGCAGTACTTC.

The rearrangement links TRBV5-1 to TRBJ2-7, with D tentatively TRBD1 (6 bases). Germline lookup yields CDR1 SGHRS and CDR2 YFSETQ. The V end lost 3 bases, the J end lost 1 base, and 11 bases lay between the germline ends. The CDR3 runs 14 residues. In nucleotides, the CDR3 is TGCGCCAGCAGCTCAACAGGGATATCCTACGAGCAGTACTTC. Translated: CASSSTGISYEQYF.

V and J are TRBV4-3 and TRBJ1-1, with a weak D call TRBD1 (5 bases). There are 14 residues in the CDR3. Per germline, CDR1 LGHNA and CDR2 YSLEER. Trimming took 1 base from V and 1 from J, leaving 7 bases between them. The chain's CDR3 is CASSQGGRNTEAFF. CDR3 DNA: TGCGCCAGCAGCCAAGGGGGCCGGAACACTGAAGCTTTCTTT.